This entry is about one TCR beta chain. This clonotype appeared a few times. There is no known antigen for this receptor. It has no much larger one-base neighbor in the sample; base qualities were not kept. Compared with germline, V lacks 5 bases and J lacks 0 bases; bases without a gene match: 8. The CDR3 starts with the cysteine, ends with the phenylalanine, and has 16 residues. Of all the DNA, just the CDR3 is kept, 48 bases in frame from base 1. Looking up the germline V gene yields CDR1 MNHNS and CDR2 SASEGT. The entry originates in a study of T-cell reconstitution after alpha-beta-depleted transplantation in children (dated by TCRdb to 2016 to 2018). Regarding the study in general: Using TCR repertoire profiling, the study followed T-cell immune reconstitution in a quantitative way in children after TCRalphabeta/CD19-depleted allogeneic hematopoietic cell transplantation.

Receptor amplification or capture employed PCR. Sequencing instrument: Illumina HiSeq 2500. TCR library preparation used molecular barcoding, with unique molecular identifiers applied to normalize quantification of the TCRbeta repertoire. TCRdb trimmed public reads at Q25 via fastp, called clones via MiXCR and kept in-frame beta chains. Rows matching on CDR3 protein sequence are summarized as one entry with the most common DNA and genes. Across this sample there are 300,000 or so distinct CDR3 sequences, with about 10% seen only once. 10% of the sample lies in the top ten. The TCR sequence derives from a human donor who donated a stem cell graft to a child with SCID. The sequence joins TRBV6-1 to TRBJ2-3; TRBD1 aligns with 7 central bases. The sequenced sample was PBMCs from the stem cell graft donor, obtained from the stem cell graft. The CDR3: CASSKHRDSSTDTQYF. The bases are TGTGCCAGCAGTAAACACCGGGACAGTAGCACAGATACGCAGTATTTT.